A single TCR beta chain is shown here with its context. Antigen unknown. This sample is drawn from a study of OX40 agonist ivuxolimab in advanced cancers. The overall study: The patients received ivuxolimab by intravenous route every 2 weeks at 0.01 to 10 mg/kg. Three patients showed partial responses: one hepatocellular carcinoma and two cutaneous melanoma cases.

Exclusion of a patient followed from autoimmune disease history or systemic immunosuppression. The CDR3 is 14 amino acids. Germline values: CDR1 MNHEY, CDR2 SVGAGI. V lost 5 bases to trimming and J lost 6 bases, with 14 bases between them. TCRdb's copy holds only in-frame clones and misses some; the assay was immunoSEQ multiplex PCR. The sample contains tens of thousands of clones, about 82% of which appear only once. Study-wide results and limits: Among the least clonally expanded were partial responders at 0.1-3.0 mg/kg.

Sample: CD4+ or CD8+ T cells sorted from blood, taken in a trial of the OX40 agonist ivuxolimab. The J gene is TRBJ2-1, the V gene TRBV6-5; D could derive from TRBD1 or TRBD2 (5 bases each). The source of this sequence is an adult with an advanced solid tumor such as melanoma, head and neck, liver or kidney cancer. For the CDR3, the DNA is TGTGCCAGCAGTACCCAGTGGGGGAGCAATGAGCAGTTCTTC. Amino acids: CASSTQWGSNEQFF.